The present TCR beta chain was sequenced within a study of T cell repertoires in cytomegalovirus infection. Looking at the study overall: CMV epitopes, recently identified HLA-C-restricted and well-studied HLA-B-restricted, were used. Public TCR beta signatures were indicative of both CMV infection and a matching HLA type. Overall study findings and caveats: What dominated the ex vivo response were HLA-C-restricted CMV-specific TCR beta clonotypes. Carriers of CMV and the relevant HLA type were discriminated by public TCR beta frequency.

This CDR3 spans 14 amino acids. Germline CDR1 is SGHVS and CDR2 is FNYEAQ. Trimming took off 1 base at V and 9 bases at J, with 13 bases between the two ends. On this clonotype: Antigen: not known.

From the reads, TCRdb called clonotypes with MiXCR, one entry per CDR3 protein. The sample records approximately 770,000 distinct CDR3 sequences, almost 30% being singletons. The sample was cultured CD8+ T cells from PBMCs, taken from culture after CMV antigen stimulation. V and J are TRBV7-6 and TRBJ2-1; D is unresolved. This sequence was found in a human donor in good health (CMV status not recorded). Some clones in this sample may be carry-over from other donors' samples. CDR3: CASSLESSTIEQFF. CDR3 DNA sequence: TGTGCCAGCAGCTTAGAATCCAGTACCATTGAGCAGTTCTTC.